This T cell receptor beta chain was sequenced during a study of blood T cell repertoires in COVID-19. Sequencing was performed with immunoSEQ multiplex PCR; in TCRdb, only in-frame clones are kept and a portion is missing. The sample contains about 30,000 clones, 75% to 90% of which appear only once. This CDR3 has 15 amino acids. J lost 9 bases, V lost 4 bases, and 13 bases had no gene match. Germline V lookup: CDR1 SEHNR, CDR2 FQNEAQ (reference sequence). The rearrangement joins TRBV7-9 to TRBJ2-7; TRBD2 agrees at 9 bases. The receptor's source is a man in his fifties or sixties with active COVID-19. The sequenced sample was peripheral blood. The CDR3 loop reads CASSYPGLADAGQYF. CDR3 in DNA: TGTGCCAGCAGCTATCCGGGACTAGCTGATGCAGGGCAGTACTTC. Together with reference TRBV7-9 and TRBJ2-7, the CDR3 gives the full variable domain: DTGVSQNPRHKITKRGQNVTFRCDPISEHNRLYWYRQTLGQGPEFLTYFQNEAQLEKSRLLSDRFSAERPKGSFSTLEIQRTEQGDSAMYLCASSYPGLADAGQYFGPGTRLTVT.